The 3 T cell receptor beta chains presented below share a single source sample, sequenced in a study of beta chain features in type 1 diabetes. All of the isolated RNA was reverse transcribed, so expressed TCRB transcripts were sequenced. The repertoire was sequenced with immunoSEQ multiplex PCR; TCRdb's copy has only in-frame clones and lacks some. The sample holds roughly 140,000 clones, around 10% seen once. Input material: central memory CD4+ T cells from blood. The origin of the receptors is a man aged 18 to 35 in good health.

This clone was seen only a few times. V is TRBV7-8 and J is TRBJ1-1; 7 bases align to TRBD1. The V segment lost 5 bases and the J segment 7 bases; nucleotides outside the gene matches: 13. CDR3 length: 15 amino acids. CDR1 and CDR2 from the germline V gene are SGHVS and FQNEAQ. CDR3: CASSPTTKTGYEAFF. The CDR3 DNA is TGTGCCAGCAGCCCCACAACAAAGACAGGGTATGAAGCTTTCTTT.

This clone has a handful of counts. The rearrangement uses TRBV7-3 and TRBJ2-3, with D tentatively TRBD1 (6 bases). The ends were cut back, 5 bases at V and 2 bases at J, with 14 bases in the middle. CDR1 is SGHTA, CDR2 FQGTGA, per germline. The CDR3 length is 15 residues. The CDR3 bases are TGTGCCAGCAGCCCCAGGGGCGACCTCACAGATACGCAGTATTTT. This codes for CASSPRGDLTDTQYF.

This clone has a handful of counts. Other DNA sequences in the same sample also yield this CDR3. The chain couples TRBV9 to TRBJ2-2; 12 nucleotides match TRBD1. J gave up 5 bases and V 3 bases, and 8 bases lay outside the gene matches. CDR1 is SGDLS, CDR2 YYNGEE, per germline. This CDR3 is 17 amino acids long. CDR3 loop: CASSARGQGARTGELFF. The CDR3 DNA reads as TGTGCCAGCAGCGCGAGGGGACAGGGGGCGCGAACCGGGGAGCTGTTTTTT.